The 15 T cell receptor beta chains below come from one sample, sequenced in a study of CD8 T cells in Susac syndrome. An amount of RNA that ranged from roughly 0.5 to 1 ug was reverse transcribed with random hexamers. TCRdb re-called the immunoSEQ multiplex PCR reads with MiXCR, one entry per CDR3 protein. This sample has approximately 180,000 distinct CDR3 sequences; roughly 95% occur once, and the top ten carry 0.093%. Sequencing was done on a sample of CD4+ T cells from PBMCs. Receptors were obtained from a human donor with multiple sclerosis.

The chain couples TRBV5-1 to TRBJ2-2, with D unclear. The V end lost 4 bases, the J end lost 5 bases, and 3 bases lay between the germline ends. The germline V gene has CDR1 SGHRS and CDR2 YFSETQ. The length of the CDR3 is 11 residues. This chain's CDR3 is CASSKTGELFF. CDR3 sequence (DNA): TGCGCCAGCAGCAAAACCGGGGAGCTGTTTTTT.

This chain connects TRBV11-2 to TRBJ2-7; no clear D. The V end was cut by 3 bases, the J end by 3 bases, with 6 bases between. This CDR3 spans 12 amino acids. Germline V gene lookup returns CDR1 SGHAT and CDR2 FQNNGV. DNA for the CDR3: TGTGCCAGCAGCTTTAATTACTACGAGCAGTACTTC. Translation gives CASSFNYYEQYF.

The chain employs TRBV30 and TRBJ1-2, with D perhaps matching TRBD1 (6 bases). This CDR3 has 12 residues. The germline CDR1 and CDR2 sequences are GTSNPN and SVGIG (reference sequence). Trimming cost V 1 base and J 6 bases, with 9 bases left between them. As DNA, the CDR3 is TGTGCCTGGAGTGGGGGGCTGGATGGCTACACCTTC. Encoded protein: CAWSGGLDGYTF. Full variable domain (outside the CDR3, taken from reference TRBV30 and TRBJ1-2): SQTIHQWPATLVQPVGSPLSLECTVEGTSNPNLYWYRQAAGRGLQLLFYSVGIGQISSEVPQNLSASRPQDRQFILSSKKLLLSDSGFYLCAWSGGLDGYTFGSGTRLTVV.

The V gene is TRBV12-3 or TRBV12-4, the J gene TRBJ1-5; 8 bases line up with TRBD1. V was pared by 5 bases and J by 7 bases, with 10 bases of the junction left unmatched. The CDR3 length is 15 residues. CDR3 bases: TGTGCCAGCAGTCTTCGGACAGGGTTAGGGCAGCCCCAGCATTTT. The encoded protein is CASSLRTGLGQPQHF.

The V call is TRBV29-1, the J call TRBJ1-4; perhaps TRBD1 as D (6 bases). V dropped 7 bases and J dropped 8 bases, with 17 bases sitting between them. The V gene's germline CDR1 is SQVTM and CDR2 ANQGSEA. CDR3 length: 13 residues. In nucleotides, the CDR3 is TGCAGCGCGTCGACAGGAGGAGGGGAAAAACTGTTTTTT. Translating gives CSASTGGGEKLFF.

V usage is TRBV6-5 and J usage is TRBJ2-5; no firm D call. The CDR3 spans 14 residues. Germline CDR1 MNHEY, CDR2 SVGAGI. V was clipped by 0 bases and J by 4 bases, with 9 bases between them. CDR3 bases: TGTGCCAGCAGTTACTCGTGGACCACAGAGACCCAGTACTTC. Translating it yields CASSYSWTTETQYF.

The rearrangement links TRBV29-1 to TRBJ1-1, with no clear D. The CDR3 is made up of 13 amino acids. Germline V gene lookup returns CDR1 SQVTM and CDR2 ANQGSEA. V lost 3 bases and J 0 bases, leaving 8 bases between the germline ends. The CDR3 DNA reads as TGCAGCGTTGAGAAGGGCATGAACACTGAAGCTTTCTTT. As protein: CSVEKGMNTEAFF.

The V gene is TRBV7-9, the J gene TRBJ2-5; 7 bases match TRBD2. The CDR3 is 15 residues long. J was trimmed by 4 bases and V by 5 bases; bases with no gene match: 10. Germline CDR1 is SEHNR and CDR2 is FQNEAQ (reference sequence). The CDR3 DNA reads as TGTGCCAGCAGCAACCTTAGGACTAGTCCAGAGACCCAGTACTTC. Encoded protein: CASSNLRTSPETQYF. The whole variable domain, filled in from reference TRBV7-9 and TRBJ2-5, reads DTGVSQNPRHKITKRGQNVTFRCDPISEHNRLYWYRQTLGQGPEFLTYFQNEAQLEKSRLLSDRFSAERPKGSFSTLEIQRTEQGDSAMYLCASSNLRTSPETQYFGPGTRLLVL.

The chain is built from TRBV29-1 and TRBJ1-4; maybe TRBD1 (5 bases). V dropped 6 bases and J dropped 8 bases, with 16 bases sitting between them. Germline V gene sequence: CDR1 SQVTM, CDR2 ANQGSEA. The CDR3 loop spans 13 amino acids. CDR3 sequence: CSVWLGVGEKLFF. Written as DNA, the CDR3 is TGCAGCGTGTGGTTGGGGGTAGGGGAAAAACTGTTTTTT.

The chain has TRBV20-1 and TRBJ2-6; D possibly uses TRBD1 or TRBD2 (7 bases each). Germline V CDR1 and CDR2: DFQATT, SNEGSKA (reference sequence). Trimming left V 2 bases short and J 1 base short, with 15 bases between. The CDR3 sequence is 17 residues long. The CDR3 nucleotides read TGCAGTGCTAGACGGGCAGGGGGGGCTTCTGGGGCCAACGTCCTGACTTTC. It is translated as CSARRAGGASGANVLTF.

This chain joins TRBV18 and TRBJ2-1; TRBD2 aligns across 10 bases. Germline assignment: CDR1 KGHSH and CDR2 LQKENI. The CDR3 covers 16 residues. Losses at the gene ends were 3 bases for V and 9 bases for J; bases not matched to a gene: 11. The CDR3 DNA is TGTGCCAGCTCACCGCTAGCGGGGGAATCTCGTGGTGAGCAGTTCTTC. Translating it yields CASSPLAGESRGEQFF.

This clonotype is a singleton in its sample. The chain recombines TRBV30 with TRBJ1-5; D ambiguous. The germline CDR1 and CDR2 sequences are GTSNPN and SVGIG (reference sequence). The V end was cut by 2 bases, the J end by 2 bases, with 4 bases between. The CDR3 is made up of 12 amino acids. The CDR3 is CAWSQGNQPQHF. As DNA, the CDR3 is TGTGCCTGGAGTCAAGGCAATCAGCCCCAGCATTTT.

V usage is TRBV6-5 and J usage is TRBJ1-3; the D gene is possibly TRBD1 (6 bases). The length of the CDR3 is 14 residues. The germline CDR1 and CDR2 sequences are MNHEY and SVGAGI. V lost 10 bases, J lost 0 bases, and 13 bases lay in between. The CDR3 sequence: CATHLTGSGNTIYF. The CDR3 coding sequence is TGTGCCACCCACCTGACAGGCTCTGGAAACACCATATATTTT.

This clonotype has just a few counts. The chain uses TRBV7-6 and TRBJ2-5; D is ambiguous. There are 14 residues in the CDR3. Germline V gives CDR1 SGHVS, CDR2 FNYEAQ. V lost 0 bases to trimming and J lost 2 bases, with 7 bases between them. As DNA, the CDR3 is TGTGCCAGCAGCTTAGCGACTCCACAAGAGACCCAGTACTTC. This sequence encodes CASSLATPQETQYF. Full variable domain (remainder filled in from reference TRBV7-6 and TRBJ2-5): GAGVSQSPRYKVTKRGQDVALRCDPISGHVSLYWYRQALGQGPEFLTYFNYEAQQDKSGLPNDRFSAERPEGSISTLTIQRTEQRDSAMYRCASSLATPQETQYFGPGTRLLVL.

This chain's CDR3 is CASSQRGGLTGELFF. For the CDR3, the DNA is TGTGCCAGCAGCCAGCGGGGGGGCTTGACCGGGGAGCTGTTTTTT. This chain uses TRBV3-1 with TRBJ2-2; 9 bases are shared with TRBD2. This CDR3 has 15 residues. The V segment lost 3 bases and the J segment 5 bases; nucleotides outside the gene matches: 4. Germline values: CDR1 LGHDT, CDR2 YNNKEL (reference sequence).